This TCR beta chain comes out of a study of blood T cell repertoires in COVID-19. Study-wide background: Sites across the United States, Italy and Spain contributed samples from acute and convalescent COVID-19.

Original handling: Amplification of reference gene primers was used by the study to estimate nucleated cell counts. Measured with immunoSEQ multiplex PCR; TCRdb has only the in-frame clones, and not every one. V, J and clone size are taken as reported in that table, and D and trimming were inferred from the DNA itself. The repertoire holds about 180,000 clones, with around 80% as singletons. V dropped 5 bases and J dropped 1 base, with 11 bases sitting between them. The CDR3 loop spans 14 amino acids. The germline V gene has CDR1 SGHTA and CDR2 FQGNSA. The sequence was collected from a woman aged 70-85 years with acute or convalescent COVID-19. The sequenced sample was peripheral blood. This chain links TRBV7-2 with TRBJ1-1; tentative D call: TRBD1 (6 bases). The CDR3 nucleotides are TGTGCCAGCAGCGTCGACAGGCAGAACACTGAAGCTTTCTTT. Its protein is CASSVDRQNTEAFF. Full variable domain (outside the CDR3, taken from reference TRBV7-2 and TRBJ1-1): GAGVSQSPSNKVTEKGKDVELRCDPISGHTALYWYRQSLGQGLEFLIYFQGNSAPDKSGLPSDRFSAERTGGSVSTLTIQRTQQEDSAVYLCASSVDRQNTEAFFGQGTRLTVV.